This T cell receptor beta chain was captured in a study of T cell changes during pregnancy in multiple sclerosis. The protocol was immunoSEQ multiplex PCR, while the TCRdb copy is restricted to in-frame clones and leaves out a portion. The sample contains 35,000 to 55,000 clones, 80% to 95% of which appear only once. Per the germline V gene, CDR1 is LGHNA and CDR2 is YNFKEQ. The CDR3 totals 12 residues. Trimming shortened V by 0 bases and J by 10 bases, and 7 bases separated the two germline ends. The chain employs TRBV4-2 and TRBJ2-1; maybe TRBD2 (6 bases). The clonotype originates from a female donor with multiple sclerosis, enrolled in a pregnancy study. Material: CD8+ T cells from peripheral blood mononuclear cells, obtained after pregnancy. In DNA form, the CDR3 reads TGTGCCAGCAGCCAAGACGGGGGAGAGCAGTTCTTC. This codes for CASSQDGGEQFF.